These 27 T cell receptor beta chains share one sample of origin, sequenced in a study of blood T cell repertoires in COVID-19 (dated by TCRdb to about 2020). Library construction relied on the immunoSEQ multiplex PCR assay. Imported from immuneACCESS, the table was reduced by TCRdb to in-frame sequences with V and J called. These copies leave out some clones; in studies compared against another copy, an unresolved V gene accounts for under half, and the cause of the remainder is not known. This sample holds 300,000 to 400,000 clones; 85% to 90% were observed only once. Approximately 7.3% of the sample is held by the ten biggest clonotypes. Sequences were obtained from peripheral blood. All receptors derive from a woman aged 70 to 79 with COVID-19, enrolled during active disease.

The chain uses TRBV18 and TRBJ1-1; 11 bases agree with TRBD1. V lost 3 bases, J lost 4 bases, and 7 bases stayed unmatched. The CDR3 covers 16 residues. Germline lookup yields CDR1 KGHSH and CDR2 LQKENI. CDR3 DNA sequence: TGTGCCAGCTCACCTCTGGGACAGGGGGGCGGCACTGAAGCTTTCTTT. It specifies CASSPLGQGGGTEAFF. The variable domain in full, completed from reference TRBV18 and TRBJ1-1, reads NAGVMQNPRHLVRRRGQEARLRCSPMKGHSHVYWYRQLPEEGLKFMVYLQKENIIDESGMPKERFSAEFPKEGPSILRIQQVVRGDSAAYFCASSPLGQGGGTEAFFGQGTRLTVV.

The rearrangement joins TRBV2 to TRBJ1-4; 7 bases are shared with TRBD1. V dropped 7 bases and J dropped 4; count of bases not matched to a gene: 6. Germline assignment: CDR1 SNHLY and CDR2 FYNNEI. This CDR3 spans 14 amino acids. The CDR3 loop is CASTKTGRNEKLFF. The CDR3, as DNA: TGTGCCAGCACCAAGACAGGGCGTAATGAAAAACTGTTTTTT.

This clone was seen only once. The V gene is TRBV4-3, the J gene TRBJ2-3; D might be TRBD1 (7 bases). From germline, CDR1 is LGHNA and CDR2 YSLEER. The ends were cut back, 4 bases at V and 4 bases at J, with 21 bases in the middle. The CDR3 runs 17 residues. CDR3 loop: CASSLSGGGVGADTQYF. CDR3 in DNA: TGCGCCAGCAGCCTCTCAGGGGGAGGAGTAGGTGCAGATACGCAGTATTTT.

The chain has TRBV5-1 and TRBJ2-5; 11 bases line up with TRBD2. The germline V gene encodes CDR1 SGHRS and CDR2 YFSETQ. The CDR3 is 16 amino acids. J was trimmed by 5 bases and V by 4 bases; bases with no gene match: 10. The CDR3 DNA reads as TGCGCCAGCAGCAGCGGTAGCGGGGGGGCTGGGGAGACCCAGTACTTC. Translated, it gives CASSSGSGGAGETQYF.

The V gene is TRBV2, the J gene TRBJ1-3; 8 bases align to TRBD1. Trimming removed 5 bases from V and 2 bases from J; junction bases left unmatched: 5. This CDR3 has 15 amino acids. Germline CDR1 is SNHLY and CDR2 is FYNNEI. The chain's CDR3 is CASSPGGAPGNTIYF. CDR3 nucleotides: TGTGCCAGCAGTCCAGGGGGCGCGCCTGGAAACACCATATATTTT.

The genes are TRBV28 and TRBJ1-5; D is undetermined. This CDR3 spans 14 amino acids. Germline CDR1 MDHEN, CDR2 SYDVKM. Trimming cost V 4 bases and J 0 bases, with 7 bases left between them. The CDR3 protein is CASSWSSSNQPQHF. The CDR3 DNA reads as TGTGCCAGCAGTTGGAGCAGTAGCAATCAGCCCCAGCATTTT.

V gene TRBV11-2 combines with J gene TRBJ1-2, with 7 bases matching TRBD1. Trimming removed 0 bases from V and 4 bases from J; junction bases left unmatched: 5. The CDR3 loop spans 15 amino acids. Germline CDR1 and CDR2: SGHAT and FQNNGV. The DNA for the CDR3 is TGTGCCAGCAGCTTAGATCGGGACAGTACCTATGGCTACACCTTC. It translates to CASSLDRDSTYGYTF.

The chain uses TRBV11-2 and TRBJ1-2; 8 positions match TRBD1. The CDR3 is 15 residues long. Trimming cost V 7 bases and J 8 bases; bases outside gene matches: 15. The V gene's germline CDR1 is SGHAT and CDR2 FQNNGV. CDR3 coding DNA: TGTGCCAGCACCCGACAGGGGATAATGTCTGAAGGCTACACCTTC. Translating it yields CASTRQGIMSEGYTF.

The chain carries TRBV27 and TRBJ1-2; possible D gene TRBD1, 5 bases. Deletions cut 6 bases from V and 4 bases from J, with 15 bases between. CDR3 size: 14 residues. Germline CDR1 reads MNHEY; CDR2 reads SMNVEV (reference sequence). CDR3 bases: TGTGCCAGCAGCCCCGGGGGGGGTTCCTATGGCTACACCTTC. Its translation: CASSPGGGSYGYTF.

This clone has only one observation. The chain carries TRBV28 and TRBJ1-2; perhaps TRBD1 as D (5 bases). The germline V gene has CDR1 MDHEN and CDR2 SYDVKM. Deletions cut 1 base from V and 7 bases from J, with 16 bases between. This CDR3 region has 15 residues. CDR3 DNA: TGTGCCAGCAGTTTATCGGGAGGGGAAGGTGGTGGCTACACCTTC. Translating it yields CASSLSGGEGGGYTF.

The chain joins TRBV9 to TRBJ2-2, with 8 nucleotides matching TRBD2. V shed 2 bases and J 7 bases; nucleotides not matched to a gene: 10. Germline values: CDR1 SGDLS, CDR2 YYNGEE. CDR3 size: 16 residues. The DNA of the CDR3 is TGTGCCAGCAGCGTTTTGGCGGGGGGCGCTGGCGGGGAGCTGTTTTTT. Its protein product is CASSVLAGGAGGELFF.

J is TRBJ2-1 and V is TRBV24-1; 16 bases are a match to TRBD2. This CDR3 comprises 17 residues. CDR1 KGHDR and CDR2 SFDVKD come from the germline V gene. Unmatched junction bases numbered 5, after V lost 3 bases and J lost 7 bases. The CDR3 is CATSDTGLAGGTNEQFF. The CDR3 nucleotides are TGTGCCACCAGTGATACGGGACTAGCGGGGGGGACAAATGAGCAGTTCTTC.

The rearrangement uses TRBV7-3 and TRBJ2-7; possibly TRBD2 for D (6 bases). The CDR3 loop spans 14 amino acids. With 5 bases removed from V and 2 bases from J, the gap between germline ends came to 13 bases. Germline loops: CDR1 SGHTA, CDR2 FQGTGA. This chain's CDR3 is CASSPGDRAYEQYF. The CDR3 region has the DNA TGTGCCAGCAGCCCGGGGGACCGAGCCTACGAGCAGTACTTC.

The chain uses TRBV5-6 and TRBJ1-2; 8 nucleotides match TRBD1. Trimming at V came to 0 bases and at J to 4 bases, leaving 5 bases not matched to a gene. The germline V gene encodes CDR1 SGHDT and CDR2 YYEEEE. CDR3 size: 15 residues. The CDR3: CASSLVAGGSYGYTF. As DNA, the CDR3 is TGTGCCAGCAGCTTGGTGGCAGGGGGCAGCTATGGCTACACCTTC.

This chain connects TRBV2 to TRBJ2-1; D remains unclear. V dropped 8 bases and J dropped 4 bases, with 6 bases sitting between them. Per the germline V gene, CDR1 is SNHLY and CDR2 is FYNNEI. The CDR3 has 11 amino acids. The CDR3 DNA sequence: TGTGCCAGCCGGAGTTACAATGAGCAGTTCTTC. It encodes CASRSYNEQFF.

The V call is TRBV18, the J call TRBJ1-2; D is uncertain. The CDR3 spans 13 residues. V lost 3 bases, J lost 7 bases, and 12 bases lay in between. Germline assignment: CDR1 KGHSH and CDR2 LQKENI. The CDR3 bases are TGTGCCAGCTCACCCGGGGAGGCCATTGGCTACACCTTC. This encodes CASSPGEAIGYTF.

The chain has TRBV9 and TRBJ1-2, with D possibly TRBD1 on 6 matching bases. Looked up from germline, CDR1 is SGDLS and CDR2 is YYNGEE. This CDR3 region has 16 residues. V dropped 0 bases and J dropped 3 bases, with 15 bases sitting between them. CDR3 DNA: TGTGCCAGCAGCGTAGGGATTCTACAGGGTGACTATGGCTACACCTTC. Translating it yields CASSVGILQGDYGYTF.

V and J are TRBV4-1 and TRBJ1-5; 12 bases agree with TRBD1. This CDR3 spans 16 amino acids. Per germline, CDR1 MGHRA and CDR2 YSYEKL. V was clipped by 0 bases and J by 6 bases; unmatched bases: 3. CDR3 DNA: TGCGCCAGCAGCCAAGATGGGGGACAGGGGGCTCAGCCCCAGCATTTT. The encoded protein is CASSQDGGQGAQPQHF.

This clone was observed a single time. The chain is built from TRBV12-5 and TRBJ2-5; 9 nucleotides match TRBD2. CDR3 length equals 17 residues. V trimming: 1 base; J trimming: 2 bases; junction bases outside the gene matches: 8. Germline values: CDR1 LGHNT, CDR2 FRNRAP. The CDR3 sequence: CASGLAGLRGGQETQYF. Here the CDR3 DNA reads TGTGCTAGTGGTTTGGCGGGACTGCGGGGGGGACAAGAGACCCAGTACTTC.

The chain combines TRBV9 with TRBJ2-2; possibly TRBD1 for D (6 bases). V was shortened by 0 bases and J by 4 bases, with 16 bases between the two germline ends. The CDR3 is 17 residues long. Germline V gives CDR1 SGDLS, CDR2 YYNGEE. In DNA form, the CDR3 reads TGTGCCAGCAGCGTAGCGGACGTGGACAGACTCACCGGGGAGCTGTTTTTT. The encoded protein is CASSVADVDRLTGELFF.

The chain is built from TRBV27 and TRBJ1-3, with TRBD1 as a possible D gene (6 bases). Germline V gives CDR1 MNHEY, CDR2 SMNVEV (reference sequence). CDR3 size: 15 residues. The ends were cut back, 6 bases at V and 4 bases at J, with 16 bases in the middle. The CDR3 nucleotides are TGTGCCAGCAGCGAAACAGGGTGGGCAGGAAACACCATATATTTT. Protein sequence: CASSETGWAGNTIYF.

The chain couples TRBV6-4 to TRBJ2-3; D remains ambiguous. The CDR3 is 13 amino acids. Deletions cut 4 bases from V and 3 bases from J, with 8 bases between. CDR1 is MRHNA and CDR2 is SNTAGT in the germline V gene. CDR3 region: CASSAIATDTQYF. DNA of the CDR3: TGTGCCAGCAGTGCAATAGCAACAGATACGCAGTATTTT.

CDR3: CASSRQGGEQFF. The CDR3 nucleotides are TGTGCCAGCAGCCGACAGGGTGGTGAGCAGTTCTTC. V is TRBV6-2 or TRBV6-3 and J is TRBJ2-1; 7 bases agree with TRBD1. Trimming at V came to 6 bases and at J to 9 bases, leaving 5 bases not matched to a gene. Germline V gives CDR1 MNHEY, CDR2 SVGEGT. The length of the CDR3 is 12 residues.

The V gene is TRBV27, the J gene TRBJ2-7; 7 nucleotides match TRBD1. The CDR3 sequence is 14 residues long. Germline trimming cut 5 bases from V and 3 bases from J; bases unmatched to any gene: 7. The germline CDR1 and CDR2 sequences are MNHEY and SMNVEV (reference sequence). As DNA, the CDR3 is TGTGCCAGCAGTCCCCGAGGGGGCGGCTACGAGCAGTACTTC. Amino acids: CASSPRGGGYEQYF.

This clone was observed once. The chain carries TRBV18 and TRBJ2-1; perhaps TRBD2 as D (5 bases). Germline V CDR1 and CDR2: KGHSH, LQKENI. This CDR3 contains 19 residues. The V end was cut by 1 base, the J end by 0 bases, with 19 bases between. The CDR3: CASSPLAGRDKSSYNEQFF. The CDR3 DNA sequence: TGTGCCAGCTCACCACTTGCGGGCCGCGACAAAAGCTCCTACAATGAGCAGTTCTTC.

The chain links TRBV24-1 to TRBJ2-7; 11 nucleotides line up with TRBD2. CDR3 length: 17 residues. V was clipped by 4 bases and J by 1 base; unmatched bases: 8. Germline lookup yields CDR1 KGHDR and CDR2 SFDVKD. The CDR3 nucleotides are TGTGCCACCAGTGACCGTTCTAGCGGGGGGACATCCTACGAGCAGTACTTC. It encodes CATSDRSSGGTSYEQYF.

The CDR3 DNA reads TGTGCCAGCAGTTACGGGTCAGGGAAGGGGACTGAAGCTTTCTTT. Residues: CASSYGSGKGTEAFF. This chain connects TRBV6-5 to TRBJ1-1; D possibly corresponds to TRBD1 (5 bases). CDR3 length equals 15 residues. Germline values: CDR1 MNHEY, CDR2 SVGAGI. Trimming took off 2 bases at V and 5 bases at J, with 15 bases between the two ends.